Reported below is one T cell receptor (beta chain). The antigen remains undetermined. This entry is derived from a study of cytomegalovirus exposure and HLA in healthy donors. Unrecorded immune exposure was likely among donors, who were nominally healthy when sampled. V was clipped by 0 bases and J by 5 bases, with 13 bases between them. CDR1 and CDR2 from the germline V gene are LGHNA and YNFKEQ. This CDR3 comprises 15 residues. Study-wide findings and caveats: Most sequenced TCRs were rare (though some public TCRs occurred in many donors). In a later analysis, a missense DCLRE1C variant was linked to TCR beta V- and J-gene trimming.

The study ran its PCR with 60 Vbeta and 13 Jbeta primers. Repertoires were generated with immunoSEQ multiplex PCR, while TCRdb's copy carries only in-frame clones and drops some. In the table there are more than 85,000 clones, approximately 86% of which are singletons. Sequencing was done on a sample of PBMCs. The sequence derives from a man aged 35-49 years in good health and CMV-seronegative. The rearrangement uses TRBV4-2 and TRBJ1-1; no definite D call. The CDR3 DNA reads as TGTGCCAGCAGCCAAGAGGGCAACCAAAAGACTGAAGCTTTCTTT. This sequence encodes CASSQEGNQKTEAFF.